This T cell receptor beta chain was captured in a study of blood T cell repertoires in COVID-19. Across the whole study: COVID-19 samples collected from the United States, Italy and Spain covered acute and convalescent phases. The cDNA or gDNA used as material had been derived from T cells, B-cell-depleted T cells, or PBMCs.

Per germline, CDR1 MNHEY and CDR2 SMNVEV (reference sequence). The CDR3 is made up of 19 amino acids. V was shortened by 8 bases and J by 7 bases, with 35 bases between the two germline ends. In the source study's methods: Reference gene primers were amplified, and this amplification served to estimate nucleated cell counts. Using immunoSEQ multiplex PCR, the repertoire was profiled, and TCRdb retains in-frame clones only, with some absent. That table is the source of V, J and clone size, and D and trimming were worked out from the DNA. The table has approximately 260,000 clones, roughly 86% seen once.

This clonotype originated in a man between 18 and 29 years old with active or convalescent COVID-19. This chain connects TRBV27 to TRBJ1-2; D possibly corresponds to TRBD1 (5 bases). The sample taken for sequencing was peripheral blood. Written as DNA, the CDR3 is TGTGCCAGCGGTGAGGTTCTATCGGGGAGGCCGAGTCAGAGGGGTGGCTACACCTTC. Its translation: CASGEVLSGRPSQRGGYTF.